A selection of T cell receptor beta chains follows, all from one sample in a study of shared clonotypes between healthy human individuals. Profiling relied on immunoSEQ multiplex PCR, and the TCRdb table lists in-frame clones only, not all of them. The repertoire holds 2.5 million or so clones, with just over 90% as singletons. Sequencing input: naive CD4+ T cells sorted from blood. The receptors come from a man aged 18 to 30 in good health. The CDR3 runs from the conserved cysteine through the conserved F or W. The D gene is left open where the match is weak. Only part of the rows carry a size: once, few, many, or a class if the clone is expanded.

j_call,v_call,clone_size,d_call,cdr3_nt,cdr3_aa
TRBJ2-7,TRBV9,-,-,TGTGCCAGCAGCGACCCCGGAGGGTCTCGGCTGTACTTC,CASSDPGGSRLYF
TRBJ2-1,TRBV6-1,once,-,TGTGCCAGCAGTGAATGGAGGAATGAGCAGTTCTTC,CASSEWRNEQFF
TRBJ1-3,TRBV6-1,-,-,TGTGCCAGCAGGGAAGCCGGGGGGTCAAACACCATATATTTT,CASREAGGSNTIYF
TRBJ1-1,TRBV6-1,-,-,TGTGCCAGCAGTACATATGGGGAGAAGGCTTTCTTT,CASSTYGEKAFF
TRBJ1-4,TRBV27,-,TRBD1,TGTGCCAGCAATCCTGCCGGGACAGGGGTTGAAAAACTGTTTTTT,CASNPAGTGVEKLFF
TRBJ1-2,TRBV19,few,-,TGTGCCAGTAGTATAACTCAGCCCTTGGACTATGGCTACACCTTC,CASSITQPLDYGYTF
TRBJ1-1,TRBV18,once,TRBD1,TGTGCCAGCTCACCAGGACAGGGGGCTGAAGCTTTCTTT,CASSPGQGAEAFF
TRBJ1-1,TRBV4-3,-,-,TGCGCCAGCAGCCAAGAAGAGAGGGACGGCACTGAAGCTTTCTTT,CASSQEERDGTEAFF
TRBJ2-2,TRBV10-3,-,TRBD2,TGTGCCAGCGGGAGGGTGAACACCGGGGAGCTGTTTTTT,CASGRVNTGELFF
TRBJ1-4,TRBV28,once,-,TGTGCCATTTGTTCCGGGGTGAATGAAAAACTGTTTTTT,CAICSGVNEKLFF
TRBJ2-7,TRBV7-8,-,TRBD1,TGTGCCAGCAGCTTATCCCGGACAGGGGAAGGAGGCTGGTACTTC,CASSLSRTGEGGWYF
TRBJ2-4,TRBV5-1,once,TRBD2,TGCGCCAGCAGCTTGGGCGAGGCGGGGGGGCCCCAAAACATTCAGTACTTC,CASSLGEAGGPQNIQYF
TRBJ1-5,TRBV5-5,-,-,TGTGCCAGCAGCTTGGATATAAGCAATCAGCCCCAGCATTTT,CASSLDISNQPQHF
TRBJ2-1,TRBV18,-,-,TGTGCCAGCTCACCAGGGTATTCCGGGATAGAGCAGTTCTTC,CASSPGYSGIEQFF
TRBJ1-3,TRBV2,-,-,TGTGCCAGCAGTCCCACAGGGTTCGGCGGAAACACCATATATTTT,CASSPTGFGGNTIYF
TRBJ1-1,TRBV28,-,TRBD1,TGTGCCAGCAGTCCACCGGGACAGGGGCACACTGAAGCTTTCTTT,CASSPPGQGHTEAFF
TRBJ1-1,TRBV6-1,-,-,TGTGCCACTGGAAGGAGCCTCATACCCGGAGCTTTCTTT,CATGRSLIPGAFF
TRBJ1-3,TRBV5-4,-,-,TGTGCCAGCAGCCGCGGGGCCTCTGGAAACACCATATATTTT,CASSRGASGNTIYF
TRBJ1-2,TRBV28,-,-,TGTGCCAGCGGACAACATGTCGACTATGGCTACACCTTC,CASGQHVDYGYTF
TRBJ2-7,TRBV30,-,-,TGTGCCTGGAGTCGACAGTCCTACGAGCAGTACTTC,CAWSRQSYEQYF
TRBJ1-6,TRBV7-8,few,TRBD1,TGTGCCAGCAGCTTAGGGTCCACAGGGGTAGGATCACCCCTCCACTTT,CASSLGSTGVGSPLHF
TRBJ2-1,TRBV11-3,-,-,TGTGCCAGCAGCCAGATGGGGGGACCCTACAATGAGCAGTTCTTC,CASSQMGGPYNEQFF
TRBJ1-1,TRBV9,-,-,TGTGCCAGCAGCGTCTCGGGCCTTCTGGACACTGAAGCTTTCTTT,CASSVSGLLDTEAFF
TRBJ1-2,TRBV21-1,-,-,TGTGCCAGCAGCAACGGACAGGGGGCTCGGTATGGCTACACCTTC,CASSNGQGARYGYTF
TRBJ1-2,TRBV4-3,-,-,TGCGCCAGCAGCCAAGCCGGGGACTATGGCTACACCTTC,CASSQAGDYGYTF
TRBJ2-3,TRBV7-2,-,TRBD1,TGTGCCAGCAGCGCCGAAGGCAGGGGGCTCACAGATACGCAGTATTTT,CASSAEGRGLTDTQYF
TRBJ1-5,TRBV28,-,-,TGTGCCAGCAGCCCTGGACACATCAATCAGCCCCAGCATTTT,CASSPGHINQPQHF
TRBJ1-1,TRBV7-9,-,-,TGTGCCAGCAGCTTCTTGGGGACGGGGAACACTGAAGCTTTCTTT,CASSFLGTGNTEAFF
TRBJ2-7,TRBV23-1,-,-,TGCGCCAGCAGTCTCCCTGTGGCAGGAATCTCCTACGAGCAGTACTTC,CASSLPVAGISYEQYF
TRBJ1-4,TRBV6-1,-,TRBD1,TGTGCCAGCAGGGCCGAGGGGGCGCGGGGTGAAAAACTGTTTTTT,CASRAEGARGEKLFF
TRBJ2-2,TRBV10-3,-,-,TGTGCCATCATGAGAACTGGGAACACCGGGGAGCTGTTTTTT,CAIMRTGNTGELFF
TRBJ2-6,TRBV18,-,TRBD1,TGTGCCAGCTCACCACCTCAGGGGACAGCAAAGGCCAACGTCCTGACTTTC,CASSPPQGTAKANVLTF
TRBJ2-7,TRBV15,-,TRBD2,TGTGCCACCAGCAGAGGCGGGAGAGGACCCTACGAGCAGTACTTC,CATSRGGRGPYEQYF
TRBJ2-1,TRBV7-9,-,-,TGTGCCAGCAGATTTTCAGAGGGACCCCTGTTCTTC,CASRFSEGPLFF
TRBJ2-7,TRBV5-4,-,-,TGTGCCAGCAGCCGGTCCGATAGCCCTGGCGAGCAGTACTTC,CASSRSDSPGEQYF
TRBJ2-2,TRBV9,-,-,TGTGCCAGCAGCATAGGCGTCTCATCAGGGACCGGGGAGCTGTTTTTT,CASSIGVSSGTGELFF
TRBJ2-3,TRBV18,-,TRBD2,TGTGCCAGCTCACCAAAAGCAAAAGGGACTAAAGCAGATACGCAGTATTTT,CASSPKAKGTKADTQYF
TRBJ2-5,TRBV27,-,-,TGTGCCAGCAGGACCACCGCCCGGGGCGACTCAAGAGGGGCCCAGTACTTC,CASRTTARGDSRGAQYF
TRBJ2-2,TRBV10-3,-,TRBD2,TGTGCCATTTCTTCCGGGACTAGGGGCACCGGGGAGCTGTTTTTT,CAISSGTRGTGELFF
TRBJ2-6,TRBV7-8,-,TRBD1,TGTGCCAGCAGGCCCGCTATGGGACAGATTTCCTCTGGGGCCAACGTCCTGACTTTC,CASRPAMGQISSGANVLTF
TRBJ1-2,TRBV5-5,-,TRBD1,TGTGCCAGCAGCTACGGAAGGGACAGGGGTGCACCTAACTATGGCTACACCTTC,CASSYGRDRGAPNYGYTF
TRBJ1-6,TRBV7-6,-,-,TGTGCCAGCAGTCGAAGGGGAAGCTCCTATAATTCACCCCTCCACTTT,CASSRRGSSYNSPLHF
TRBJ2-1,TRBV7-9,-,TRBD2,TGTGCCAGCGCAAGGAGCGGGGCGGGTGGTGGAGAGCAGTTCTTC,CASARSGAGGGEQFF
TRBJ2-6,TRBV6-6,-,-,TGTGCCAGCAGTTCGCTTGGGGCCAACGTCCTGACTTTC,CASSSLGANVLTF
TRBJ1-1,TRBV5-1,-,-,TGCGCCAGCAGCCCCCTGGGGGGGGCAACTGAAGCTTTCTTT,CASSPLGGATEAFF
TRBJ2-1,TRBV10-3,once,-,TGTGCCATCAGTGAGAGGAGGAGCTCCTACAATGAGCAGTTCTTC,CAISERRSSYNEQFF